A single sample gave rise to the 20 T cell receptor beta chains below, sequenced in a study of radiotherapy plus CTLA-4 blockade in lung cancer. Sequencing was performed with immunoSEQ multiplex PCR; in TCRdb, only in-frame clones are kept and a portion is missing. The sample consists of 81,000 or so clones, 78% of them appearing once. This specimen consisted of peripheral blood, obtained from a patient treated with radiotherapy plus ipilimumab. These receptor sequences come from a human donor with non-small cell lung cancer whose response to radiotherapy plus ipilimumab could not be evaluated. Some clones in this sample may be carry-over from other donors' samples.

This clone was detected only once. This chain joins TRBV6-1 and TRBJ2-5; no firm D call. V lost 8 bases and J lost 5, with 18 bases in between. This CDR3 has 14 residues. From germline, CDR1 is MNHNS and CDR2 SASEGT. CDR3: CASAVSASRETQYF. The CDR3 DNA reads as TGTGCCAGCGCTGTATCGGCCTCCAGGGAGACCCAGTACTTC.

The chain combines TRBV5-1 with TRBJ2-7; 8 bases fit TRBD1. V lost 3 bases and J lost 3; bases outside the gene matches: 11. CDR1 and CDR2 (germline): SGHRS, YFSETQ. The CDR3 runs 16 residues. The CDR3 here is CASSWTGIPSHYEQYF. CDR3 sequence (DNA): TGCGCCAGCAGCTGGACAGGGATCCCCAGCCACTACGAGCAGTACTTC.

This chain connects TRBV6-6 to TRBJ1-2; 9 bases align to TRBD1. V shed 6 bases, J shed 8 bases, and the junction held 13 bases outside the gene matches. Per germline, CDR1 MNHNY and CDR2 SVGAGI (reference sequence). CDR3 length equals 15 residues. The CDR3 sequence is CASSLPAGQGSGYTF. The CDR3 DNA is TGTGCCAGCAGCCTCCCGGCGGGACAGGGCTCCGGCTACACCTTC.

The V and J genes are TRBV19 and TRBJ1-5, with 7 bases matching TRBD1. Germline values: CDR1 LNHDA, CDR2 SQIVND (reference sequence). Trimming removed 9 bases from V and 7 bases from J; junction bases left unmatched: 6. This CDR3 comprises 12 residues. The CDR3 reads CASQQGNQPQHF. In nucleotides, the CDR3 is TGTGCCAGCCAACAGGGGAACCAGCCCCAGCATTTT.

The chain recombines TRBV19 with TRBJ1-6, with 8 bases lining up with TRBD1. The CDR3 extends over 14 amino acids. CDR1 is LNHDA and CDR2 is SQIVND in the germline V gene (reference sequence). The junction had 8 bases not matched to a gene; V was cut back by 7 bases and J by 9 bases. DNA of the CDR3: TGTGCCAGTACCGCAGGGACAGGAGTTTCACCCCTCCACTTT. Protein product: CASTAGTGVSPLHF.

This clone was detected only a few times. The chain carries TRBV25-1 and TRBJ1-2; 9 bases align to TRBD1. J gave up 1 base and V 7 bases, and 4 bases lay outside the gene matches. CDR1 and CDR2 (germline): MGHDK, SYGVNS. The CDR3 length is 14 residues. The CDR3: CASTPTGGNYGYTF. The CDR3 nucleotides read TGTGCCAGCACCCCGACAGGGGGTAACTATGGCTACACCTTC.

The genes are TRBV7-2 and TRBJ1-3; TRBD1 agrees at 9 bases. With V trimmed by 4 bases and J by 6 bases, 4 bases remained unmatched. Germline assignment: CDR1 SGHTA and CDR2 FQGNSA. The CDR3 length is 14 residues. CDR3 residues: CASSSYRGQNTIYF. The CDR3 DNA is TGTGCCAGCAGCTCCTACAGGGGGCAAAACACCATATATTTT. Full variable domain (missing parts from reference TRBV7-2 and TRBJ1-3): GAGVSQSPSNKVTEKGKDVELRCDPISGHTALYWYRQSLGQGLEFLIYFQGNSAPDKSGLPSDRFSAERTGGSVSTLTIQRTQQEDSAVYLCASSSYRGQNTIYFGEGSWLTVV.

The CDR3 nucleotides read TGCAGCGCCAGACAGGGAGGCACAGATACGCAGTATTTT. Its protein product is CSARQGGTDTQYF. The V call is TRBV29-1, the J call TRBJ2-3; the match to TRBD1 covers 7 bases. Per the germline V gene, CDR1 is SQVTM and CDR2 is ANQGSEA. The CDR3 is made up of 13 amino acids. The J segment lost 1 base and the V segment lost 7 bases, leaving 5 bases of the junction unmatched.

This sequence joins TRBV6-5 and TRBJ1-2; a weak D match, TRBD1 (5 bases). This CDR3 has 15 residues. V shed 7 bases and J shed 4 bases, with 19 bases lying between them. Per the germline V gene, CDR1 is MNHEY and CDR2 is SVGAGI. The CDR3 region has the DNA TGTGCCAGCATCTACAAGGCGGGCGGGGCCTATGGCTACACCTTC. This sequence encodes CASIYKAGGAYGYTF.

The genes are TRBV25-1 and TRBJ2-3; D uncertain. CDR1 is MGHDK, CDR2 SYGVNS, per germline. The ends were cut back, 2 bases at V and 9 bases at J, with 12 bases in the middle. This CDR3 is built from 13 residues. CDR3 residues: CASSEASPRTQYF. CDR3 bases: TGTGCCAGCAGTGAAGCCTCTCCGAGGACGCAGTATTTT.

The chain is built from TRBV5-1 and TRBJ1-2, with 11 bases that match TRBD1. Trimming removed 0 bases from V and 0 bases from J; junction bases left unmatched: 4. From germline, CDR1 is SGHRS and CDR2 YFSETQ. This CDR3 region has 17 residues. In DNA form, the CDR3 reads TGCGCCAGCAGCTTGGGGACAGGGGGCTTAGCTAACTATGGCTACACCTTC. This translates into CASSLGTGGLANYGYTF.

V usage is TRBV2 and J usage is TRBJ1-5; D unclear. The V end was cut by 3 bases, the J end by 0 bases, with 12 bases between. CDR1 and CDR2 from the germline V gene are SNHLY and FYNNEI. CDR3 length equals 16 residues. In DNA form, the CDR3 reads TGTGCCAGCAGTGAGTATTTAGGGAGTAGCAATCAGCCCCAGCATTTT. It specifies CASSEYLGSSNQPQHF.

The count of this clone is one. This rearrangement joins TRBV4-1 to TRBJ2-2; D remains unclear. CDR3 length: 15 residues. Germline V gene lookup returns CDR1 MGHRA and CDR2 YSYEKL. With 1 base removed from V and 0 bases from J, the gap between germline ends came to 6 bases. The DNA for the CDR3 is TGCGCCAGCAGCCAAGTCCACTCGAACACCGGGGAGCTGTTTTTT. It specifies CASSQVHSNTGELFF.

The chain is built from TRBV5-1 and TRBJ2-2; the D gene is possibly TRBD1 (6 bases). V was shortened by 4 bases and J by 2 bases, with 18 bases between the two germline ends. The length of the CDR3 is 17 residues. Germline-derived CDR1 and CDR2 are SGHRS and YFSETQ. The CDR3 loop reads CASSPRPDSHNTGELFF. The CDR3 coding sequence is TGCGCCAGCAGCCCTCGGCCGGACAGTCACAACACCGGGGAGCTGTTTTTT.

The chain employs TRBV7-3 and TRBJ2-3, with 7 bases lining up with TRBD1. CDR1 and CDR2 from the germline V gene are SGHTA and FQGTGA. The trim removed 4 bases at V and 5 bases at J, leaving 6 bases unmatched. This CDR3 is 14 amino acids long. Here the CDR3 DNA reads TGTGCCAGCAGCTCCACAGGGGTTTTAGATACGCAGTATTTT. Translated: CASSSTGVLDTQYF.

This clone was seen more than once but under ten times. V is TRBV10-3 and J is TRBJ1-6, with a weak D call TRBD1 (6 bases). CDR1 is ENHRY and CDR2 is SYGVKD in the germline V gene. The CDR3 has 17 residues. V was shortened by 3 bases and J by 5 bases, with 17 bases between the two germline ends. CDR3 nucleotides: TGTGCCATCAGTGACGTCGGGGGGGCCTTGGATAATTCACCCCTCCACTTT. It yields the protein CAISDVGGALDNSPLHF.

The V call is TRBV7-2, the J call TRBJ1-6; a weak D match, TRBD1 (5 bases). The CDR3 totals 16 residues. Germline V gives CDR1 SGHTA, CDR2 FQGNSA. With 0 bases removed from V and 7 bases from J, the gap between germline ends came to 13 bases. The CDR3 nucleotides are TGTGCCAGCAGCTTAGCCCGCGGGGGACTAAATTCACCCCTCCACTTT. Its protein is CASSLARGGLNSPLHF.

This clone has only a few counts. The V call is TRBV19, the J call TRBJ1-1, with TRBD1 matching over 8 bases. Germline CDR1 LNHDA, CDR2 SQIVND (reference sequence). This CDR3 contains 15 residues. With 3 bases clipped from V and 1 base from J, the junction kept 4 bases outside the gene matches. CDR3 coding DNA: TGTGCCAGTAGTATCCAGGGGGCCTGGAACACTGAAGCTTTCTTT. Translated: CASSIQGAWNTEAFF. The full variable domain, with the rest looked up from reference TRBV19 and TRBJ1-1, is DGGITQSPKYLFRKEGQNVTLSCEQNLNHDAMYWYRQDPGQGLRLIYYSQIVNDFQKGDIAEGYSVSREKKESFPLTVTSAQKNPTAFYLCASSIQGAWNTEAFFGQGTRLTVV.

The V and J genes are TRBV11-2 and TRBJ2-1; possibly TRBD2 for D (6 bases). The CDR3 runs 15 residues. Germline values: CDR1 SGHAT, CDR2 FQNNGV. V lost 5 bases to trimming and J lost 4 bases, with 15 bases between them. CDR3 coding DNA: TGTGCCAGCAGCGCCCAAGTGACTAGATACAATGAGCAGTTCTTC. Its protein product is CASSAQVTRYNEQFF.

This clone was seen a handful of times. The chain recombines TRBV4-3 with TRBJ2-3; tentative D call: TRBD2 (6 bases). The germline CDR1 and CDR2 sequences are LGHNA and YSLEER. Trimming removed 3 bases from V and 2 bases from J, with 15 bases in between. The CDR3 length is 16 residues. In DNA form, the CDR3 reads TGCGCCAGCAGCCAGGATTGGGGGGTCCACACAGATACGCAGTATTTT. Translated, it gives CASSQDWGVHTDTQYF.